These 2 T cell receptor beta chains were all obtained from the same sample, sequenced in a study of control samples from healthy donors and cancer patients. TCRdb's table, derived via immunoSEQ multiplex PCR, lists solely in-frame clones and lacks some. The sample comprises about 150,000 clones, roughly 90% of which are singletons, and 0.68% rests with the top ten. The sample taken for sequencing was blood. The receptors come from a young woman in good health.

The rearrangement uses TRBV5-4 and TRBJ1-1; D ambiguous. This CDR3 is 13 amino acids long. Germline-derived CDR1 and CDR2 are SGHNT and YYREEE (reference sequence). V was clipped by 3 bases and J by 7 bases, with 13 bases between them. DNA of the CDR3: TGTGCCAGCAGCTCCCCTGGGTTTAATGAAGCTTTCTTT. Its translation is CASSSPGFNEAFF.

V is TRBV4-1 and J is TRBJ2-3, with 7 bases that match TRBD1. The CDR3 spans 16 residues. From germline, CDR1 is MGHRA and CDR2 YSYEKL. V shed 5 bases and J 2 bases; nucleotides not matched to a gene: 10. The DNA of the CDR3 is TGCGCCAGCAGCTATGATGGGACAGTCTCCACAGATACGCAGTATTTT. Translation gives CASSYDGTVSTDTQYF.